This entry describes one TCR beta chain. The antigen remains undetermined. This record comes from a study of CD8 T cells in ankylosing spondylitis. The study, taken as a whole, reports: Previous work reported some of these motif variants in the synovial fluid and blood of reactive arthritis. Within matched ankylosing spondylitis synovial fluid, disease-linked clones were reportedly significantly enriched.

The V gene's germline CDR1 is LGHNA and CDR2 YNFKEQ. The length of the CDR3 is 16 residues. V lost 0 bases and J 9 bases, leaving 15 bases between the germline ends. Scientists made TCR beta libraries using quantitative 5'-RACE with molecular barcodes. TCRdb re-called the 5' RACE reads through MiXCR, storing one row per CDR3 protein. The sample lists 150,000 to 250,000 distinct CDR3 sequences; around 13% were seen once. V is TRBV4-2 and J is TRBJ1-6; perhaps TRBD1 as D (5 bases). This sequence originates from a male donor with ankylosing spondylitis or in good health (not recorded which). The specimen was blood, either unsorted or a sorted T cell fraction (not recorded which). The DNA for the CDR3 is TGTGCCAGCAGCCAAGATCCCCACAGGCTACGTTCACCCCTCCACTTT. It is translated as CASSQDPHRLRSPLHF.